The 9 T cell receptor beta chains below were found in one sample sequenced in a study of cytomegalovirus exposure and HLA in healthy donors. Use of 60 Vbeta and 13 Jbeta primers characterized the PCR. The repertoire was sequenced with immunoSEQ multiplex PCR; TCRdb's copy has only in-frame clones and lacks some. Of some 150,000 clones listed, 82% were seen once; the top ten hold around 7%. The sequenced sample consisted of PBMCs. Receptors originate from a woman aged 50 to 60 in good health and CMV-seropositive.

The chain couples TRBV4-1 to TRBJ2-3, with TRBD1 matching 8 bases. Trimming removed 0 bases from V and 5 bases from J; junction bases left unmatched: 10. CDR1 and CDR2 from the germline V gene are MGHRA and YSYEKL. The CDR3 runs to 17 residues. Here the CDR3 DNA reads TGCGCCAGCAGCCAAGATGGGACAGGCGGGAACCTAGATACGCAGTATTTT. Its protein product is CASSQDGTGGNLDTQYF.

The rearrangement joins TRBV5-1 to TRBJ1-3, with D perhaps TRBD1 (6 bases). Trimming removed 2 bases at V and 4 bases at J, with 16 bases between. Germline CDR1 is SGHRS and CDR2 is YFSETQ. CDR3 size: 16 residues. The CDR3 sequence is CASSLGGVGLGNTIYF. The CDR3 coding sequence is TGCGCCAGCAGCTTAGGGGGGGTTGGATTAGGAAACACCATATATTTT.

The chain combines TRBV6-1 with TRBJ1-1, with D unclear. V was shortened by 9 bases and J by 3 bases, with 14 bases between the two germline ends. CDR3 length equals 13 residues. The germline gives CDR1 MNHNS, CDR2 SASEGT. The CDR3 spells CASSTEAYTEAFF. The CDR3 bases are TGTGCCAGTTCAACCGAGGCCTACACTGAAGCTTTCTTT.

This clone was seen more than once but under ten times. The V gene is TRBV10-3, the J gene TRBJ2-3, with 12 bases lining up with TRBD2. The trim removed 3 bases at V and 2 bases at J, leaving 3 bases unmatched. This CDR3 has 16 amino acids. Per the germline V gene, CDR1 is ENHRY and CDR2 is SYGVKD. The CDR3 nucleotides read TGTGCCATCAGTGAACTAGCGGGGGGAATCACAGATACGCAGTATTTT. Amino acids: CAISELAGGITDTQYF.

J is TRBJ2-5 and V is TRBV5-1; 15 bases agree with TRBD2. Germline V gene sequence: CDR1 SGHRS, CDR2 YFSETQ. V dropped 0 bases and J dropped 5; count of bases not matched to a gene: 5. This CDR3 is built from 17 residues. The CDR3 loop reads CASSLGTSGGARETQYF. The CDR3 bases are TGCGCCAGCAGCTTGGGGACTAGCGGGGGGGCCAGGGAGACCCAGTACTTC.

The chain couples TRBV29-1 to TRBJ2-5; 9 bases align to TRBD1. Trimming cost V 6 bases and J 4 bases; bases outside gene matches: 12. The CDR3 runs to 15 residues. The V gene's germline CDR1 is SQVTM and CDR2 ANQGSEA. The CDR3 loop reads CSVNQLSTGGETQYF. Here the CDR3 DNA reads TGCAGCGTCAACCAGCTATCGACAGGGGGAGAGACCCAGTACTTC.

V gene TRBV28 combines with J gene TRBJ1-6; TRBD1 aligns across 9 bases. The germline V gene has CDR1 MDHEN and CDR2 SYDVKM. The CDR3 contains 15 residues. V trimming: 9 bases; J trimming: 8 bases; junction bases outside the gene matches: 11. CDR3 in DNA: TGTGCCAGTAACCCTCGACAGGGGGATTATTCACCCCTCCACTTT. Residues: CASNPRQGDYSPLHF.

J is TRBJ2-5 and V is TRBV7-6; TRBD2 aligns across 11 bases. The CDR3 has 16 residues. Germline V gene lookup returns CDR1 SGHVS and CDR2 FNYEAQ. Trimming at V came to 1 base and at J to 4 bases, leaving 5 bases not matched to a gene. The CDR3 here is CASSLVAGGPLETQYF. CDR3 nucleotide sequence: TGTGCCAGCAGCTTAGTAGCGGGGGGGCCTTTAGAGACCCAGTACTTC.

This sequence joins TRBV21-1 and TRBJ1-1; TRBD1 is taken as the D call from the table, unchecked against the DNA. TRBV21-1 is flagged as a pseudogene. The CDR3 runs to 14 residues. CDR3 nucleotide sequence: TGTGCCAGCAGCAAAGGGGGCGGGAACACTGAAGCTTTCTTT. Protein product: CASSKGGGNTEAFF.